Following are 31 T cell receptor beta chains from one sample sequenced in a study of blood T cells in healthy people across ages. It was with a sample-barcoded 5' primer and a J-beta primer mix that a second PCR of about 6 to 12 cycles was run. One entry per CDR3 protein results from TCRdb running MiXCR on the 5' RACE reads. The table has 920,000 or so distinct CDR3 sequences, 40% to 55% seen once. Sequences were obtained from blood. Receptor source: a woman aged 55-75 years in good health.

This CDR3 is CASSPPRGTARADTQYF. CDR3 bases: TGTGCCAGCTCACCACCGCGGGGGACAGCTCGGGCAGATACGCAGTATTTT. The chain employs TRBV18 and TRBJ2-3; D might be TRBD1 or TRBD2, each matching 7 bases. V dropped 0 bases and J dropped 4 bases, with 17 bases sitting between them. This CDR3 has 17 residues. Germline CDR1 and CDR2: KGHSH and LQKENI.

This clonotype showed up just a few times. The V call is TRBV7-2, the J call TRBJ2-7; D is unresolved. This CDR3 is 12 amino acids long. Per the germline V gene, CDR1 is SGHTA and CDR2 is FQGNSA. V gave up 6 bases and J gave up 4 bases, with 10 bases separating them. For the CDR3, the DNA is TGTGCCAGCAGACTTCGTCCTTACGAGCAGTACTTC. Amino acids: CASRLRPYEQYF.

This clonotype has more than one count but fewer than ten. CDR3 sequence (DNA): TGCGCCAGCAGCTTTCTTCGACTAGCGGCACCTTCCTACAATGAGCAGTTCTTC. Translation gives CASSFLRLAAPSYNEQFF. The chain carries TRBV5-1 and TRBJ2-1; 9 bases match TRBD2. V lost 2 bases, J lost 1 base, and 10 bases stayed unmatched. Germline-derived CDR1 and CDR2 are SGHRS and YFSETQ. The length of the CDR3 is 18 residues.

The chain combines TRBV25-1 with TRBJ2-7, with D perhaps TRBD1 or TRBD2 (5 bases each). Germline V gene lookup returns CDR1 MGHDK and CDR2 SYGVNS. V lost 2 bases, J lost 7 bases, and 12 bases lay in between. CDR3 length: 13 amino acids. The CDR3 region has the DNA TGTGCCAGCAGTGAACTATGGGGGAGTGAGCAGTACTTC. It is translated as CASSELWGSEQYF.

The chain employs TRBV28 and TRBJ1-5; D not certain. V was pared by 5 bases and J by 5 bases, with 13 bases between. This CDR3 comprises 14 residues. CDR1 is MDHEN and CDR2 is SYDVKM in the germline V gene. The CDR3 coding sequence is TGTGCCAGCAGTATTTGGGCAGGACATCAGCCCCAGCATTTT. Its translation: CASSIWAGHQPQHF.

This sequence joins TRBV6-5 and TRBJ1-1; 8 nucleotides align to TRBD1. The length of the CDR3 is 16 residues. V shed 11 bases and J 4 bases; nucleotides not matched to a gene: 18. The germline CDR1 and CDR2 sequences are MNHEY and SVGAGI. Written as DNA, the CDR3 is TGTGCCGCCGCAGGGTCCGTACATACAGGGGGCACTGAAGCTTTCTTT. Protein: CAAAGSVHTGGTEAFF.

This clonotype was found a few times. This chain uses TRBV20-1 with TRBJ2-1, with D possibly being TRBD2 (6 bases). CDR3 size: 15 residues. V lost 0 bases, J lost 7 bases, and 16 bases lay in between. Germline CDR1 is DFQATT and CDR2 is SNEGSKA (reference sequence). The CDR3 reads CSARDPGLPVNEQFF. The CDR3, as DNA: TGCAGTGCTAGAGATCCGGGACTCCCAGTGAATGAGCAGTTCTTC.

The chain links TRBV5-1 to TRBJ2-1; TRBD2 is a possible D gene (7 bases). This CDR3 has 15 amino acids. Germline assignment: CDR1 SGHRS and CDR2 YFSETQ. V dropped 3 bases and J dropped 4 bases, with 14 bases sitting between them. The CDR3 sequence is CASSWGGNSYNEQFF. DNA of the CDR3: TGCGCCAGCAGCTGGGGGGGCAACAGTTACAATGAGCAGTTCTTC.

The rearrangement joins TRBV7-2 to TRBJ2-3; 9 bases agree with TRBD2. Trimming removed 8 bases from V and 2 bases from J; junction bases left unmatched: 14. Germline values: CDR1 SGHTA, CDR2 FQGNSA. The CDR3 consists of 17 residues. CDR3 residues: CASLNSGLAGFTDTQYF. The CDR3 DNA is TGTGCCAGCCTCAATTCGGGTCTAGCGGGGTTCACAGATACGCAGTATTTT.

This sequence joins TRBV6-2 or TRBV6-3 and TRBJ2-7; tentative D call: TRBD1 (5 bases). Trimming removed 6 bases at V and 0 bases at J, with 12 bases between. CDR3 length: 14 residues. From germline, CDR1 is MNHEY and CDR2 SVGEGT. CDR3 DNA sequence: TGTGCCAGCAGAGCCCACAGGACCTCCTACGAGCAGTACTTC. Its protein product is CASRAHRTSYEQYF.

The chain couples TRBV27 to TRBJ2-1; TRBD1 aligns across 10 bases. Germline V lookup: CDR1 MNHEY, CDR2 SMNVEV (reference sequence). This CDR3 is 15 amino acids long. V shed 6 bases and J 8 bases; nucleotides not matched to a gene: 10. CDR3 sequence (DNA): TGTGCCAGCAGCACATGGGACAGGGGCAGGGATGAGCAGTTCTTC. Protein product: CASSTWDRGRDEQFF.

The V gene is TRBV5-1, the J gene TRBJ2-3; 13 positions agree with TRBD2. J was trimmed by 6 bases and V by 4 bases; bases with no gene match: 8. Germline lookup yields CDR1 SGHRS and CDR2 YFSETQ. This CDR3 has 16 residues. The CDR3 loop is CASSQGLAGVSDTQYF. CDR3 DNA: TGCGCCAGCAGCCAAGGACTAGCGGGAGTTTCGGATACGCAGTATTTT.

The genes are TRBV18 and TRBJ2-3; D not certain. Looked up from germline, CDR1 is KGHSH and CDR2 is LQKENI. The CDR3 consists of 14 residues. V lost 3 bases to trimming and J lost 5 bases, with 12 bases between them. The DNA of the CDR3 is TGTGCCAGCTCACCTCCGATCGCAGTAGATACGCAGTATTTT. This encodes CASSPPIAVDTQYF.

V is TRBV5-1 and J is TRBJ2-5; perhaps TRBD2 as D (6 bases). V dropped 4 bases and J dropped 4 bases, with 11 bases sitting between them. The CDR3 runs to 13 residues. Looked up from germline, CDR1 is SGHRS and CDR2 is YFSETQ. CDR3 protein: CASSPQEGETQYF. CDR3 coding DNA: TGCGCCAGCAGCCCACAGGAGGGAGAGACCCAGTACTTC. The variable domain in full, with the rest retrieved from reference TRBV5-1 and TRBJ2-5, is KAGVTQTPRYLIKTRGQQVTLSCSPISGHRSVSWYQQTPGQGLQFLFEYFSETQRNKGNFPGRFSGRQFSNSRSEMNVSTLELGDSALYLCASSPQEGETQYFGPGTRLLVL.

This clonotype was found once. The rearrangement joins TRBV2 to TRBJ2-1; 8 bases are shared with TRBD2. Germline loops: CDR1 SNHLY, CDR2 FYNNEI. The junction had 5 bases not matched to a gene; V was cut back by 3 bases and J by 7 bases. The CDR3 is made up of 14 amino acids. The CDR3 reads CASSDETSENEQFF. The CDR3 DNA follows: TGTGCCAGCAGTGATGAGACTAGCGAGAATGAGCAGTTCTTC.

The J gene is TRBJ2-1, the V gene TRBV10-3; D may be TRBD1 or TRBD2 (5 bases each). Germline-derived CDR1 and CDR2 are ENHRY and SYGVKD. V was trimmed by 2 bases and J by 6 bases, leaving 11 bases between them. This CDR3 is built from 14 residues. The CDR3 coding sequence is TGTGCCATCAGTGAGGGGACGTTTCTCAATGAGCAGTTCTTC. This sequence encodes CAISEGTFLNEQFF.

This clonotype was detected a few times. The chain employs TRBV20-1 and TRBJ2-7, with D tentatively TRBD2 (5 bases). V was cut by 3 bases and J by 6 bases, with 12 bases left in between. Germline V gene sequence: CDR1 DFQATT, CDR2 SNEGSKA (reference sequence). This CDR3 has 12 residues. The CDR3 sequence: CSAREELPEQYF. The DNA of the CDR3 is TGCAGTGCTAGGGAGGAGCTCCCCGAGCAGTACTTC.

The chain combines TRBV6-1 with TRBJ2-1; 9 nucleotides match TRBD2. Germline CDR1 is MNHNS and CDR2 is SASEGT. This CDR3 region has 18 residues. The V gene end was trimmed by 6 bases and the J gene end by 0 bases; junction bases not matched to a gene: 12. The CDR3: CASRRRTSVVSSYNEQFF. The DNA for the CDR3 is TGTGCCAGCAGAAGACGGACTAGCGTCGTTTCCTCCTACAATGAGCAGTTCTTC.

The chain combines TRBV29-1 with TRBJ2-3; 7 bases are shared with TRBD2. This CDR3 contains 12 residues. Looked up from germline, CDR1 is SQVTM and CDR2 is ANQGSEA. J gave up 11 bases and V 4 bases, and 9 bases lay outside the gene matches. The CDR3 here is CSVVGLINEQYF. CDR3 DNA: TGCAGCGTTGTGGGACTAATTAATGAGCAGTATTTT.

This clonotype occurred once. This sequence joins TRBV25-1 and TRBJ1-2, with 8 bases lining up with TRBD1. This CDR3 region has 18 residues. Trimming at V came to 5 bases and at J to 4 bases, leaving 18 bases not matched to a gene. Germline V gene data show CDR1 as MGHDK and CDR2 as SYGVNS. Here the CDR3 reads CASSSSRGRGRSSYGYTF. CDR3 in DNA: TGTGCCAGCAGTTCATCAAGGGGCAGGGGGCGATCTAGCTATGGCTACACCTTC.

Only one count was recorded for this clonotype. The germline gene is not matched at one end of the junction; a read error may be the cause. The V call is TRBV7-6, the J call TRBJ2-1; TRBD2 matches 12 bases. Germline-derived CDR1 and CDR2 are SGHVS and FNYEAQ. This CDR3 has 16 amino acids. In DNA, the CDR3 is TGTGCCAGCGGCTTCCTACTAGCGGGAGGCGACAATGAGCAGTTCTTC. Protein sequence: CASGFLLAGGDNEQFF. Full variable domain (missing parts from reference TRBV7-6 and TRBJ2-1): GAGVSQSPRYKVTKRGQDVALRCDPISGHVSLYWYRQALGQGPEFLTYFNYEAQQDKSGLPNDRFSAERPEGSISTLTIQRTEQRDSAMYRCASGFLLAGGDNEQFFGPGTRLTVL.

The chain joins TRBV12-5 to TRBJ2-1; the D is unclear. CDR1 LGHNT and CDR2 FRNRAP come from the germline V gene. V lost 1 base and J lost 11, with 9 bases in between. This CDR3 has 12 amino acids. The CDR3 bases are TGTGCTAGTGGTTTGGCTACGGAGAAGCAGTTCTTC. This sequence encodes CASGLATEKQFF.

V usage is TRBV27 and J usage is TRBJ1-5; perhaps TRBD1 as D (5 bases). The CDR3 is 20 residues long. The germline V gene encodes CDR1 MNHEY and CDR2 SMNVEV (reference sequence). Trimming stripped 1 base from V and 7 bases from J, with 29 bases between. CDR3 DNA sequence: TGTGCCAGCAGTTTATTCCCCCCAGGGTCAGCGGGATCATGGGAACAGCCCCAGCATTTT. The encoded protein is CASSLFPPGSAGSWEQPQHF.

The chain combines TRBV10-3 with TRBJ1-5, with TRBD1 matching 7 bases. This CDR3 has 15 residues. Germline V gene data show CDR1 as ENHRY and CDR2 as SYGVKD. With V trimmed by 5 bases and J by 0 bases, 4 bases remained unmatched. The CDR3 here is CAISLGTASNQPQHF. CDR3 nucleotide sequence: TGTGCCATCAGTCTCGGGACAGCTAGCAATCAGCCCCAGCATTTT.

This clonotype was found a few times. This chain uses TRBV11-3 with TRBJ1-3; 8 nucleotides agree with TRBD1. CDR3 length: 18 amino acids. Germline V CDR1 and CDR2: SGHNT, YENEEA. The junction had 11 bases not matched to a gene; V was cut back by 0 bases and J by 4 bases. CDR3 bases: TGTGCCAGCAGCTTAGAGGGGACAGGAGCCTCAGCAGGAAACACCATATATTTT. Its protein product is CASSLEGTGASAGNTIYF.

This clonotype appeared a few times. V gene TRBV7-2 combines with J gene TRBJ2-5, with 9 bases fitting TRBD2. The end of the DNA fits TRBJ2-7 better, so the J call may be wrong. The CDR3 sequence is 15 residues long. Germline-derived CDR1 and CDR2 are SGHTA and FQGNSA. CDR3 protein: CASSLVAREGNEQYF. The DNA for the CDR3 is TGTGCCAGCAGCTTAGTTGCGCGGGAGGGTAACGAGCAGTACTTC.

This chain links TRBV3-1 with TRBJ2-5; 8 bases line up with TRBD2. The length of the CDR3 is 18 residues. Losses at the gene ends were 1 base for V and 2 bases for J; bases not matched to a gene: 12. The germline V gene encodes CDR1 LGHDT and CDR2 YNNKEL (reference sequence). The CDR3 spells CASSQVRGGGASQETQYF. DNA for the CDR3: TGTGCCAGCAGCCAAGTTCGGGGGGGAGGGGCCTCTCAAGAGACCCAGTACTTC.

The chain joins TRBV5-1 to TRBJ2-7; 8 bases line up with TRBD1. This CDR3 has 14 residues. Germline-derived CDR1 and CDR2 are SGHRS and YFSETQ. With 4 bases clipped from V and 1 base from J, the junction kept 4 bases outside the gene matches. The CDR3 region has the DNA TGCGCCAGCAGCCGGACAGGGCAATCCTACGAGCAGTACTTC. Translated, it gives CASSRTGQSYEQYF. Full variable domain (missing parts from reference TRBV5-1 and TRBJ2-7): KAGVTQTPRYLIKTRGQQVTLSCSPISGHRSVSWYQQTPGQGLQFLFEYFSETQRNKGNFPGRFSGRQFSNSRSEMNVSTLELGDSALYLCASSRTGQSYEQYFGPGTRLTVT.

Only a few counts were recorded for this clonotype. V usage is TRBV5-1 and J usage is TRBJ1-5; D is ambiguous. The CDR3 has 17 amino acids. Germline V CDR1 and CDR2: SGHRS, YFSETQ. The ends were cut back, 0 bases at V and 3 bases at J, with 16 bases in the middle. The CDR3 DNA sequence: TGCGCCAGCAGCTTGGGTGAGGGTTTCAGCTACAATCAGCCCCAGCATTTT. Translation: CASSLGEGFSYNQPQHF.

This clonotype came up a few times. Written as DNA, the CDR3 is TGCGCCAGCAGCTTGGACCATCCTAGGGGAAATGAGCAGTTCTTC. Its protein is CASSLDHPRGNEQFF. The chain has TRBV5-1 and TRBJ2-1, with D possibly TRBD1 on 5 matching bases. Looked up from germline, CDR1 is SGHRS and CDR2 is YFSETQ. V lost 0 bases, J lost 7 bases, and 14 bases lay in between. This CDR3 is built from 15 residues.

This chain uses TRBV15 with TRBJ2-5; TRBD2 agrees at 9 bases. The germline V gene encodes CDR1 LNHNV and CDR2 YYDKDF (reference sequence). CDR3 length: 17 amino acids. The trim removed 5 bases at V and 4 bases at J, leaving 14 bases unmatched. This CDR3 reads CATSLRSGGVVRETQYF. In nucleotides, the CDR3 is TGTGCCACCAGCCTCCGTAGCGGGGGAGTGGTAAGAGAGACCCAGTACTTC.